These 3 T cell receptor beta chains came from one sample sequenced in a study of blood T cell repertoires in COVID-19 (dated by TCRdb to 2020 to 2022). Library creation used the immunoSEQ multiplex PCR assay. TCRdb's version of the immuneACCESS table is confined to in-frame rearrangements and falls short of the full clone set. An unresolved V gene accounts for under half of the shortfall where checked; the remainder is of unknown origin. The sample yields about 160,000 clones; about four fifths were counted once. Around 14% of the sample lies in the top ten. The sample was peripheral blood. The receptors were gathered from a woman over 75 with acute or convalescent COVID-19.

Details on this clone: This sample includes further DNA sequences coding for the same CDR3. This chain uses TRBV6-1 with TRBJ1-1, with 7 bases matching TRBD1. The CDR3 has 15 amino acids. V gave up 3 bases and J gave up 0 bases; unmatched junction bases: 4. The V gene's germline CDR1 is MNHNS and CDR2 SASEGT. CDR3 sequence (DNA): TGTGCCAGCAGTGAGCCCGACAGGGTGAACACTGAAGCTTTCTTT. Its protein is CASSEPDRVNTEAFF.

This CDR3 is CASSRDRANSPLHF. In DNA, the CDR3 is TGTGCCAGCAGCCGGGACAGAGCTAATTCACCCCTCCACTTT. V gene TRBV7-3 combines with J gene TRBJ1-6, with 7 positions matching TRBD1. The CDR3 has 14 amino acids. Germline lookup yields CDR1 SGHTA and CDR2 FQGTGA. Trimming took 5 bases from V and 6 from J; bases not matched to a gene: 4.

The chain employs TRBV6-6 and TRBJ1-5; TRBD1 is a possible D gene (5 bases). Germline assignment: CDR1 MNHNY and CDR2 SVGAGI (reference sequence). The V end was cut by 2 bases, the J end by 4 bases, with 12 bases between. The CDR3 sequence is 15 residues long. CDR3 protein: CASSYAGTENQPQHF. In DNA, the CDR3 is TGTGCCAGCAGTTACGCGGGGACGGAAAATCAGCCCCAGCATTTT.